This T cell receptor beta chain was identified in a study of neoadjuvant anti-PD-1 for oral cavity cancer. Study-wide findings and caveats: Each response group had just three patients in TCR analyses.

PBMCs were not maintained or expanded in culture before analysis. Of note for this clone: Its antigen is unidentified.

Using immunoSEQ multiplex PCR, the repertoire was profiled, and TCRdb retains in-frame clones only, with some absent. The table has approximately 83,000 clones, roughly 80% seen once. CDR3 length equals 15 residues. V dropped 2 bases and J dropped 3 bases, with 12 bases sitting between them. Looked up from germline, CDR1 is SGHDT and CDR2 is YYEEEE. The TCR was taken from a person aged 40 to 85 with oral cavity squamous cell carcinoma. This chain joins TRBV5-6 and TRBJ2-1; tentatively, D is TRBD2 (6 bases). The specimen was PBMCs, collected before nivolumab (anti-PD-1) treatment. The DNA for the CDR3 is TGTGCCAGCAGCTTTAGCGGATTAAACTACAATGAGCAGTTCTTC. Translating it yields CASSFSGLNYNEQFF.